This entry features one TCR beta chain sequence. Antigen unknown. This sample is drawn from a study of graft-versus-host responses after intestinal transplantation. Overall study: Each transplant was multivisceral, liver-intestinal, or isolated intestinal. Anti-thymocyte globulin induction, then tacrolimus and steroids for about three years, went to all recipients. Study-level findings and limits: The study found high graft-versus-host to host-versus-graft clonal ratios in allografts of patients with graft-donor T cell macrochimerism. There was an association between peak levels of circulating GvH clones and early post-transplant HvG declines.

The germline gives CDR1 MGHRA, CDR2 YSYEKL. The CDR3 totals 16 residues. V was clipped by 3 bases and J by 1 base, with 13 bases between them. Method: immunoSEQ multiplex PCR; TCRdb's copy keeps in-frame clones and lacks some. The table shows 100,000 or so clones, with roughly 90% occurring only once. Specimen: unstimulated CD4+ T cells sorted from spleen or lymph node cells, collected before intestinal transplant. The chain employs TRBV4-1 and TRBJ2-1, with D perhaps matching TRBD2 (6 bases). The source of this sequence is a human donor who received an intestinal transplant. The CDR3 loop reads CASSQTSLGSYNEQFF. CDR3 in DNA: TGCGCCAGCAGCCAGACTAGTTTGGGGTCCTACAATGAGCAGTTCTTC.